The 2 T cell receptor beta chains below come from one sample, sequenced in a study of blood T cell repertoires in COVID-19. Assay: immunoSEQ multiplex PCR; the TCRdb copy retains only in-frame clones and omits some. Here the sample spans roughly 99,000 clones, about 90% being singletons. Sample: peripheral blood. Every receptor here comes from a man aged 50-60 years with COVID-19, enrolled during active disease.

This CDR3 is CATSPLAGAYNEQFF. CDR3 in DNA: TGTGCCACCAGCCCTCTAGCGGGGGCCTACAATGAGCAGTTCTTC. The V gene is TRBV15, the J gene TRBJ2-1; TRBD2 agrees at 10 bases. Trimming at V came to 5 bases and at J to 2 bases, leaving 3 bases not matched to a gene. Looked up from germline, CDR1 is LNHNV and CDR2 is YYDKDF (reference sequence). This CDR3 comprises 15 residues.

The chain carries TRBV19 and TRBJ1-1; D remains ambiguous. With 1 base removed from V and 2 bases from J, the gap between germline ends came to 11 bases. This CDR3 has 15 residues. Germline-derived CDR1 and CDR2 are LNHDA and SQIVND (reference sequence). DNA for the CDR3: TGTGCCAGTAGTATAGGTCGGGGAACAAACACTGAAGCTTTCTTT. It translates to CASSIGRGTNTEAFF. Filled out from reference TRBV19 and TRBJ1-1, the complete variable domain reads DGGITQSPKYLFRKEGQNVTLSCEQNLNHDAMYWYRQDPGQGLRLIYYSQIVNDFQKGDIAEGYSVSREKKESFPLTVTSAQKNPTAFYLCASSIGRGTNTEAFFGQGTRLTVV.